The rows below give T cell receptor beta chains drawn from one sample of a study of T cell responses to AZD1222 COVID-19 vaccine. Assay used: immunoSEQ multiplex PCR; TCRdb lists only in-frame clones, some missing. The repertoire includes 80,000 to 95,000 clones, just under 90% of them detected once, and approximately 5.7% sits in the top ten. The sample in question was peripheral blood, obtained on day 0 of AZD1222 vaccination. Receptor source: an adult in good health. Each CDR3 is given with its conserved first and last residue. The D gene is left open where the match is weak. Only part of the rows carry a size: once, few, many, or a class if the clone is expanded.

J,V,size,D,CDR3,DNA
TRBJ2-1,TRBV7-3,-,TRBD2,CASSPLAGGLRNEQFF,TGTGCCAGCAGCCCCCTAGCGGGGGGGCTTCGGAATGAGCAGTTCTTC
TRBJ2-7,TRBV5-5,-,TRBD1,CASGGTGFYEQYF,TGTGCCAGCGGTGGGACAGGGTTCTACGAGCAGTACTTC
TRBJ2-2,TRBV7-9,-,-,CASSLEIGFHSRDGELFF,TGTGCCAGCAGCTTAGAGATTGGATTCCACTCAAGGGACGGGGAGCTGTTTTTT
TRBJ2-3,TRBV18,-,TRBD1,CASSPDRVGADTQYF,TGTGCCAGCTCACCCGACAGGGTGGGTGCAGATACGCAGTATTTT
TRBJ2-5,TRBV15,-,-,CATSRVNPQETQYF,TGTGCCACCAGCAGAGTCAACCCTCAAGAGACCCAGTACTTC
TRBJ1-5,TRBV7-3,-,-,CASSLCQPQHF,TGTGCCAGCAGCTTATGCCAGCCCCAGCATTTT
TRBJ1-2,TRBV9,-,TRBD1,CASSVPTGQDYYGYTF,TGTGCCAGCAGCGTACCGACGGGACAGGATTACTATGGCTACACCTTC
TRBJ1-6,TRBV18,-,-,CASSPGSPLHF,TGTGCCAGCTCACCGGGGTCACCCCTCCACTTT
TRBJ1-1,TRBV6-6,-,-,CASSYRGAVQTEAFF,TGTGCCAGCAGTTACCGAGGGGCAGTGCAGACTGAAGCTTTCTTT
TRBJ1-5,TRBV12-3/TRBV12-4,-,-,CASGGGGQPQHF,TGTGCCAGCGGGGGGGGTGGTCAGCCCCAGCATTTT
TRBJ1-1,TRBV2,-,-,CVSSNQSPEAFF,TGTGTATCCAGCAATCAAAGCCCCGAAGCTTTCTTT
TRBJ1-6,TRBV18,-,TRBD1,CASSPNPTGRGSPLHF,TGTGCCAGCTCACCCAACCCGACAGGGCGAGGGTCACCCCTCCACTTT
TRBJ2-3,TRBV4-3,once,TRBD2,CASSGLAGSDTQYF,TGCGCCAGCAGTGGACTAGCGGGGTCCGATACGCAGTATTTT
TRBJ1-1,TRBV11-2,-,-,CASSPLYRQKMNTEAFF,TGTGCCAGCAGCCCCTTGTATCGACAGAAAATGAACACTGAAGCTTTCTTT
TRBJ1-6,TRBV19,-,TRBD1,CASSWDRNNSPLHF,TGTGCCAGTAGTTGGGACAGGAATAATTCACCCCTCCACTTT
TRBJ1-5,TRBV19,-,-,CASMRSSRGNQPQHF,TGTGCCAGTATGAGAAGTTCCAGGGGCAATCAGCCCCAGCATTTT
TRBJ2-5,TRBV29-1,-,-,CSVDTQYF,TGCAGCGTGGACACCCAGTACTTC
TRBJ1-6,TRBV5-4,-,TRBD1,CASSFRDSYNSPLHF,TGTGCCAGCAGCTTCCGGGACAGTTATAATTCACCCCTCCACTTT
TRBJ1-5,TRBV6-1,-,-,CASSEGRAGNQPQHF,TGTGCCAGCAGTGAGGGGAGGGCCGGCAATCAGCCCCAGCATTTT
TRBJ1-5,TRBV7-9,-,TRBD1,CASSMSEGTGGLGNQPQHF,TGTGCCAGCAGCATGAGCGAGGGGACAGGCGGGTTAGGAAATCAGCCCCAGCATTTT
TRBJ1-1,TRBV27,-,-,CASSFRLTGGATEAFF,TGTGCCAGCAGTTTTCGACTCACGGGGGGTGCCACTGAAGCTTTCTTT
TRBJ2-2,TRBV28,-,-,CASMDKGTGELFF,TGTGCCAGCATGGACAAGGGCACCGGGGAGCTGTTTTTT
TRBJ1-3,TRBV28,-,-,CASSLGAEGSGNTIYF,TGTGCCAGCAGTTTAGGGGCGGAGGGCTCTGGAAACACCATATATTTT
TRBJ2-3,TRBV27,-,-,CASSPIIDTDTQYF,TGTGCCAGCAGTCCCATAATCGACACAGATACGCAGTATTTT
TRBJ1-1,TRBV6-6,-,-,CASSYAGSNTEAFF,TGTGCCAGCAGTTACGCGGGGTCGAACACTGAAGCTTTCTTT
TRBJ2-2,TRBV5-1,-,-,CASSALTTQTGELFF,TGCGCCAGCAGCGCCTTAACGACTCAAACCGGGGAGCTGTTTTTT
TRBJ1-2,TRBV5-1,-,-,CASSLQTSGGYTF,TGCGCCAGCAGCTTACAAACGTCGGGTGGCTACACCTTC
TRBJ2-3,TRBV5-1,-,-,CASSLAGDTQYF,TGCGCCAGCAGCTTGGCCGGAGATACGCAGTATTTT
TRBJ1-1,TRBV25-1,-,-,CASSDVGYRTEAFF,TGTGCCAGCAGTGACGTCGGGTATCGCACTGAAGCTTTCTTT
TRBJ1-2,TRBV3-1/TRBV3-2,-,-,CASSQDLGQNYGYTF,TGTGCCAGCAGCCAAGATCTGGGGCAAAACTATGGCTACACCTTC
TRBJ1-2,TRBV29-1,-,TRBD1,CSVITGTANYGYTF,TGCAGCGTTATCACCGGGACAGCAAATTATGGCTACACCTTC
TRBJ2-2,TRBV3-1/TRBV3-2,-,-,CASSQGYSGGQNTGELFF,TGTGCCAGCAGCCAAGGATATAGTGGGGGCCAGAACACCGGGGAGCTGTTTTTT
TRBJ2-1,TRBV6-1,-,TRBD1,CASSETGQGTYNEQFF,TGTGCCAGCAGTGAAACGGGACAGGGAACCTACAATGAGCAGTTCTTC
TRBJ1-3,TRBV15,few,-,CATSRDYFRGGGSNTIYF,TGTGCCACCAGCAGAGATTACTTCAGGGGCGGAGGGTCCAACACCATATATTTT
TRBJ1-2,TRBV11-2,-,-,CASSLVGDETYGYTF,TGTGCCAGCAGCTTAGTTGGGGATGAGACCTATGGCTACACCTTC
TRBJ1-5,TRBV19,-,-,CASSIEGNSNQPQHF,TGTGCCAGTAGTATAGAGGGGAATAGCAATCAGCCCCAGCATTTT
TRBJ1-4,TRBV4-1,-,TRBD1,CASSHGDRGSNEKLFF,TGCGCCAGCAGCCATGGGGACAGGGGGTCTAATGAAAAACTGTTTTTT
TRBJ1-1,TRBV12-5,once,-,CASALGTLEAFF,TGTGCTAGTGCCCTCGGCACCCTTGAAGCTTTCTTT
TRBJ2-7,TRBV4-1,few,-,CASSQTPGQPVSYEQYF,TGCGCCAGCAGCCAGACACCGGGACAACCCGTCTCCTACGAGCAGTACTTC
TRBJ1-1,TRBV7-9,-,-,CASSPQGLTEAFF,TGTGCCAGCAGCCCACAGGGATTGACTGAAGCTTTCTTT
TRBJ1-3,TRBV14,-,-,CASSQDPPDSGNTIYF,TGTGCCAGCAGCCAAGATCCCCCTGACTCTGGAAACACCATATATTTT
TRBJ1-6,TRBV27,-,-,CATSRGGSYNSPLHF,TGTGCCACTTCCCGAGGGGGCTCCTATAATTCACCCCTCCACTTT
TRBJ2-7,TRBV7-9,-,-,CASSPPSSSSYEQYF,TGTGCCAGCAGCCCTCCGTCCAGTAGCTCCTACGAGCAGTACTTC
TRBJ2-1,TRBV7-9,-,TRBD1,CASSLRGDRVNEQFF,TGTGCCAGCAGCTTACGGGGGGACAGGGTTAATGAGCAGTTCTTC
TRBJ1-6,TRBV30,-,-,CAWNQINSPLHF,TGTGCCTGGAACCAGATTAATTCACCCCTCCACTTT
TRBJ2-1,TRBV27,-,TRBD2,CASSSLAGGTYNEQFF,TGTGCCAGCAGTTCCCTAGCGGGGGGGACCTACAATGAGCAGTTCTTC
TRBJ1-6,TRBV11-1,once,-,CASSFQQGKSPLHF,TGTGCCAGCAGCTTCCAACAGGGAAAATCACCCCTCCACTTT
TRBJ1-4,TRBV4-2,-,-,CASSDRQTTNEKLFF,TGTGCCAGCAGCGACCGACAGACAACTAATGAAAAACTGTTTTTT
TRBJ1-2,TRBV5-4,-,-,CASSLAVDSKQAYGYTF,TGTGCCAGCAGCTTGGCCGTCGATTCTAAACAGGCCTATGGCTACACCTTC
TRBJ1-1,TRBV18,once,TRBD1,CASSPGQGPVSTEAFF,TGTGCCAGCTCACCTGGACAGGGCCCAGTGAGCACTGAAGCTTTCTTT
TRBJ1-1,TRBV27,-,-,CASSPRQEYTEAFF,TGTGCCAGCAGTCCACGCCAGGAGTACACTGAAGCTTTCTTT
TRBJ1-2,TRBV4-2,-,-,CASSQEEGRGTIYGYTF,TGTGCCAGCAGCCAAGAGGAAGGACGAGGCACGATCTATGGCTACACCTTC
TRBJ1-3,TRBV5-8,-,-,CASRIGPNSGNTIYF,TGTGCCAGCAGAATAGGACCGAACTCTGGAAACACCATATATTTT